The 31 T cell receptor beta chains below were found in one sample sequenced in a study of control samples from healthy donors and cancer patients (dated by TCRdb to about 2020). Libraries were built with the immunoSEQ multiplex PCR assay. TCRdb's version of the immuneACCESS table is confined to in-frame rearrangements and falls short of the full clone set. An unresolved V gene accounts for under half of the shortfall where checked; the remainder is of unknown origin. Here the sample has 35,000 to 55,000 clones; over 75% occur a single time. Approximately 10% of the sample is held by the ten biggest clonotypes. The sample comprised PBMCs. These receptors were obtained from a woman aged 60 to 75 with lung cancer.

The chain uses TRBV18 and TRBJ1-3; D is unclear. V gave up 3 bases and J gave up 0 bases, with 15 bases separating them. This CDR3 spans 17 amino acids. The V gene's germline CDR1 is KGHSH and CDR2 LQKENI. The DNA of the CDR3 is TGTGCCAGCTCACCGTCGTCCGGGGTCTACTCTGGAAACACCATATATTTT. The encoded protein is CASSPSSGVYSGNTIYF. Using reference TRBV18 and TRBJ1-3 for the parts outside the CDR3, the full variable domain is NAGVMQNPRHLVRRRGQEARLRCSPMKGHSHVYWYRQLPEEGLKFMVYLQKENIIDESGMPKERFSAEFPKEGPSILRIQQVVRGDSAAYFCASSPSSGVYSGNTIYFGEGSWLTVV.

The V call is TRBV25-1, the J call TRBJ1-2, with D perhaps TRBD1 (5 bases). The V gene lost 2 bases and the J gene lost 3 bases, with 13 bases spanning the gap. The CDR3 extends over 15 amino acids. Germline lookup yields CDR1 MGHDK and CDR2 SYGVNS. Here the CDR3 reads CASSEVAGTHYGYTF. In nucleotides, the CDR3 is TGTGCCAGCAGTGAAGTAGCCGGGACTCACTATGGCTACACCTTC.

With regard to this clone: A junction boundary mismatches the germline segment, possibly from a read error. The V gene is TRBV30, the J gene TRBJ1-2; D not resolved. This CDR3 region has 9 residues. Per germline, CDR1 GTSNPN and CDR2 SVGIG (reference sequence). Here the CDR3 reads CAWSRDGDF. CDR3 sequence (DNA): TGTGCCTGGAGCCGAGACGGGGACTTC.

The chain recombines TRBV5-4 with TRBJ2-7, with D possibly being TRBD1 (5 bases). With 0 bases removed from V and 3 bases from J, the gap between germline ends came to 10 bases. The CDR3 spans 14 residues. Germline CDR1 reads SGHNT; CDR2 reads YYREEE (reference sequence). The CDR3 loop reads CASSLGQGLYEQYF. The CDR3 nucleotides read TGTGCCAGCAGCTTGGGTCAGGGCCTCTACGAGCAGTACTTC.

This chain links TRBV12-3 or TRBV12-4 with TRBJ2-2; D call uncertain. Trimming shortened V by 6 bases and J by 7 bases, and 12 bases separated the two germline ends. This CDR3 is 13 amino acids long. For the CDR3, the DNA is TGTGCCAGCAGCCACGGTGATTACGGGGAGCTGTTTTTT. Amino acids: CASSHGDYGELFF.

This clone is a singleton in its sample. The V gene is TRBV21-1, the J gene TRBJ2-5. TRBV21-1 is reported as a pseudogene. This CDR3 spans 17 amino acids. In DNA form, the CDR3 reads TGTGCCAGCAGTAAAGGGTCCAGAGGGGACGATCAAGAGACCCAGTACTTC. It yields the protein CASSKGSRGDDQETQYF.

J is TRBJ1-2 and V is TRBV5-1, with 7 bases identical to TRBD1. There are 14 residues in the CDR3. Germline CDR1 and CDR2: SGHRS and YFSETQ. V was clipped by 4 bases and J by 6 bases; unmatched bases: 9. CDR3 sequence: CASSPAQGPNGYTF. CDR3 DNA sequence: TGCGCCAGCAGCCCCGCACAGGGGCCCAATGGCTACACCTTC.

This sequence joins TRBV9 and TRBJ1-3, with D hard to call. This CDR3 region has 14 residues. V lost 3 bases and J 0 bases, leaving 7 bases between the germline ends. The germline gives CDR1 SGDLS, CDR2 YYNGEE. The CDR3 bases are TGTGCCAGCAGCGAGGCAGGCTCTGGAAACACCATATATTTT. It is translated as CASSEAGSGNTIYF. Complete variable domain (other parts from reference TRBV9 and TRBJ1-3): DSGVTQTPKHLITATGQRVTLRCSPRSGDLSVYWYQQSLDQGLQFLIQYYNGEERAKGNILERFSAQQFPDLHSELNLSSLELGDSALYFCASSEAGSGNTIYFGEGSWLTVV.

This clone was seen just once. The chain combines TRBV5-1 with TRBJ2-3; 7 nucleotides line up with TRBD2. The CDR3 totals 17 residues. Germline V gene data show CDR1 as SGHRS and CDR2 as YFSETQ. V trimming: 3 bases; J trimming: 2 bases; junction bases outside the gene matches: 12. The CDR3 DNA follows: TGCGCCAGCAGCTCGAAAAAAGCGGGACTTCTCACAGATACGCAGTATTTT. Translated: CASSSKKAGLLTDTQYF. Full variable domain (missing parts from reference TRBV5-1 and TRBJ2-3): KAGVTQTPRYLIKTRGQQVTLSCSPISGHRSVSWYQQTPGQGLQFLFEYFSETQRNKGNFPGRFSGRQFSNSRSEMNVSTLELGDSALYLCASSSKKAGLLTDTQYFGPGTRLTVL.

This sequence joins TRBV11-3 and TRBJ1-1; D gene ambiguous. The CDR3 loop spans 14 amino acids. V was cut by 6 bases and J by 1 base, with 12 bases left in between. Germline V gene data show CDR1 as SGHNT and CDR2 as YENEEA. This chain's CDR3 is CASRLAPGNTEAFF. CDR3 DNA sequence: TGTGCCAGCAGATTGGCTCCGGGGAACACTGAAGCTTTCTTT.

This chain links TRBV7-2 with TRBJ2-1; TRBD2 matches at 8 bases. J lost 3 bases, V lost 1 base, and 2 bases had no gene match. Per germline, CDR1 SGHTA and CDR2 FQGNSA. The CDR3 is 15 residues long. In DNA, the CDR3 is TGTGCCAGCAGCTTAGTCACTAGCGGCTACAATGAGCAGTTCTTC. Translation: CASSLVTSGYNEQFF.

The rearrangement joins TRBV4-3 to TRBJ1-1; D not certain. Germline CDR1 LGHNA, CDR2 YSLEER. With 0 bases removed from V and 2 bases from J, the gap between germline ends came to 7 bases. There are 14 residues in the CDR3. The CDR3 nucleotides read TGCGCCAGCAGCCAAGAGTCGATCAACACTGAAGCTTTCTTT. Its translation: CASSQESINTEAFF.

The chain combines TRBV30 with TRBJ1-6, with D possibly TRBD1 on 5 matching bases. There are 13 residues in the CDR3. Per germline, CDR1 GTSNPN and CDR2 SVGIG (reference sequence). Between the trimmed V and J ends, which lost 7 bases and 7 bases, there was a span of 14 bases. The CDR3 DNA sequence: TGTGCCTCATCCAGGGACGGGAATTCACCCCTCCACTTT. It encodes CASSRDGNSPLHF.

The chain uses TRBV24-1 and TRBJ1-5, with a weak D call TRBD1 (6 bases). Trimming took 7 bases from V and 7 from J, leaving 10 bases between them. This CDR3 has 12 amino acids. Germline CDR1 and CDR2: KGHDR and SFDVKD. CDR3 sequence: CATRDRAQPQHF. In nucleotides, the CDR3 is TGTGCCACCAGGGACAGAGCGCAGCCCCAGCATTTT.

V gene TRBV27 combines with J gene TRBJ2-1, with D possibly matching TRBD2 (5 bases). This CDR3 spans 11 amino acids. Germline V gene sequence: CDR1 MNHEY, CDR2 SMNVEV (reference sequence). With 7 bases removed from V and 7 bases from J, the gap between germline ends came to 8 bases. In DNA form, the CDR3 reads TGTGCCAGCATCCGGGGAAATGAGCAGTTCTTC. This encodes CASIRGNEQFF.

The gene calls are TRBV24-1 and TRBJ2-3; no clear D gene. Germline lookup yields CDR1 KGHDR and CDR2 SFDVKD. The CDR3 contains 14 residues. V was shortened by 6 bases and J by 4 bases, with 13 bases between the two germline ends. The CDR3 spells CATSSLAVPDTQYF. The CDR3 DNA follows: TGTGCCACCAGTTCATTAGCAGTACCAGATACGCAGTATTTT.

This chain links TRBV29-1 with TRBJ1-2; 7 bases align to TRBD1. The V segment lost 6 bases and the J segment 8 bases; nucleotides outside the gene matches: 6. This CDR3 comprises 11 residues. Per the germline V gene, CDR1 is SQVTM and CDR2 is ANQGSEA. This chain's CDR3 is CSVGTVRGYTF. In nucleotides, the CDR3 is TGCAGCGTCGGGACAGTCAGGGGCTACACCTTC. Supplemented by reference TRBV29-1 and TRBJ1-2, the full variable domain reads SAVISQKPSRDICQRGTSLTIQCQVDSQVTMMFWYRQQPGQSLTLIATANQGSEATYESGFVIDKFPISRPNLTFSTLTVSNMSPEDSSIYLCSVGTVRGYTFGSGTRLTVV.

The chain couples TRBV5-1 to TRBJ1-1; the D is unclear. The CDR3 totals 13 residues. Germline V lookup: CDR1 SGHRS, CDR2 YFSETQ. V lost 0 bases and J 8 bases, leaving 11 bases between the germline ends. The CDR3 DNA reads as TGCGCCAGCAGCTTGGAAGACGGAGGAGAAGCTTTCTTT. Protein sequence: CASSLEDGGEAFF. Full variable domain (outside the CDR3, taken from reference TRBV5-1 and TRBJ1-1): KAGVTQTPRYLIKTRGQQVTLSCSPISGHRSVSWYQQTPGQGLQFLFEYFSETQRNKGNFPGRFSGRQFSNSRSEMNVSTLELGDSALYLCASSLEDGGEAFFGQGTRLTVV.

CDR3 protein: CASSLRGSSYNSPLHF. The DNA of the CDR3 is TGTGCCAGCAGTCTTAGGGGGAGCTCCTATAATTCACCCCTCCACTTT. The V gene is TRBV13, the J gene TRBJ1-6; TRBD1 might be the D (6 bases). The V and J ends lost 6 bases and 0 bases respectively, with 12 bases between them. Germline V gives CDR1 PRHDT, CDR2 FYEKMQ (reference sequence). The CDR3 spans 16 residues. The entire variable domain, with the rest obtained from reference TRBV13 and TRBJ1-6, is as follows: AAGVIQSPRHLIKEKRETATLKCYPIPRHDTVYWYQQGPGQDPQFLISFYEKMQSDKGSIPDRFSAQQFSDYHSELNMSSLELGDSALYFCASSLRGSSYNSPLHFGNGTRLTVT.

Remarks on this clone: The sample holds other DNA sequences that translate to the same CDR3. This chain links TRBV7-9 with TRBJ1-5; D is perhaps TRBD1 (6 bases). With 6 bases removed from V and 7 bases from J, the gap between germline ends came to 22 bases. The CDR3 totals 16 residues. CDR1 and CDR2 (germline): SEHNR, FQNEAQ (reference sequence). The CDR3 loop reads CASSAWGEGGGQPQHF. CDR3 nucleotides: TGTGCCAGCAGTGCCTGGGGGGAAGGGGGGGGACAGCCCCAGCATTTT.

The chain carries TRBV24-1 and TRBJ2-5; D unresolved. CDR1 and CDR2 (germline): KGHDR, SFDVKD. This CDR3 has 16 residues. The V end lost 0 bases, the J end lost 5 bases, and 15 bases lay between the germline ends. CDR3 region: CATSDLPGLTGETQYF. DNA for the CDR3: TGTGCCACCAGTGATTTGCCAGGCCTCACTGGGGAGACCCAGTACTTC.

The chain is built from TRBV9 and TRBJ2-2, with D uncertain. Trimming left V 3 bases short and J 10 bases short, with 13 bases between. The CDR3 spans 13 residues. Germline V CDR1 and CDR2: SGDLS, YYNGEE. CDR3 region: CASSGHRGLELFF. CDR3 nucleotide sequence: TGTGCCAGCAGCGGACACAGAGGCCTGGAGCTGTTTTTT.

The CDR3 loop is CASSYGPNNEQFF. CDR3 nucleotide sequence: TGCGCCAGCAGTTACGGACCTAACAATGAGCAGTTCTTC. This chain links TRBV5-1 with TRBJ2-1; D unclear. The V end was cut by 5 bases, the J end by 5 bases, with 11 bases between. The CDR3 loop spans 13 amino acids. Germline CDR1 and CDR2: SGHRS and YFSETQ.

V and J are TRBV4-1 and TRBJ2-7; D is perhaps TRBD1 (8 bases). The V gene lost 3 bases and the J gene lost 4 bases, with 16 bases spanning the gap. Germline CDR1 and CDR2: MGHRA and YSYEKL. The CDR3 contains 15 residues. The CDR3: CASSQDDRGGYEQYF. The CDR3 region has the DNA TGCGCCAGCAGCCAGGACGACAGGGGAGGGTACGAGCAGTACTTC.

This clone was counted a single time. J is TRBJ1-4 and V is TRBV6-5, with D uncertain. CDR1 and CDR2 from the germline V gene are MNHEY and SVGAGI. This CDR3 contains 14 residues. The germline V and J ends were trimmed by 8 bases and 7 bases, with 17 bases remaining between them. The chain's CDR3 is CASRSPGPGEKLFF. The CDR3 DNA is TGTGCCAGCCGATCCCCGGGTCCGGGTGAAAAACTGTTTTTT.

The rearrangement joins TRBV6-5 to TRBJ2-3, with 12 bases matching TRBD1. CDR1 and CDR2 (germline): MNHEY, SVGAGI. The V gene end was trimmed by 6 bases and the J gene end by 4 bases; junction bases not matched to a gene: 5. This CDR3 spans 15 amino acids. For the CDR3, the DNA is TGTGCCAGCAGGCCGGGACAGGGGGCGTCAGATACGCAGTATTTT. This gives the protein CASRPGQGASDTQYF.

CDR3 residues: CASSSAYEQYF. The CDR3 DNA follows: TGCGCCAGCAGCTCCGCCTACGAGCAGTACTTC. The J gene is TRBJ2-7, the V gene TRBV5-1; no definite D call. The CDR3 loop spans 11 amino acids. V lost 3 bases and J lost 2, with 3 bases in between. Germline CDR1 is SGHRS and CDR2 is YFSETQ.

The rearrangement links TRBV3-1 (or the pseudogene TRBV3-2) to TRBJ1-1, with D maybe TRBD1 (6 bases). This CDR3 spans 11 amino acids. V gave up 2 bases and J gave up 8 bases, with 6 bases separating them. Per the germline V gene, CDR1 is LGHDT and CDR2 is YNNKEL (reference sequence). The CDR3 region has the DNA TGTGCCAGCAGCCAAAGGGGGGAAGCTTTCTTT. This sequence encodes CASSQRGEAFF.

The DNA for the CDR3 is TGTGCCAGCAGTAATCTCTTTGGCAGGCAAGAGACCCAGTACTTC. This encodes CASSNLFGRQETQYF. This sequence joins TRBV28 and TRBJ2-5; D unclear. V shed 5 bases and J shed 2 bases, with 15 bases lying between them. This CDR3 region has 15 residues. Germline CDR1 MDHEN, CDR2 SYDVKM.

The gene calls are TRBV5-5 and TRBJ1-5, with D hard to call. V shed 4 bases and J shed 1 base, with 12 bases lying between them. CDR1 and CDR2 (germline): SGHKS, YYEKEE (reference sequence). The CDR3 totals 15 residues. CDR3 amino acids: CASSPGPRSNQPQHF. In nucleotides, the CDR3 is TGTGCCAGCAGCCCCGGGCCGAGGAGCAATCAGCCCCAGCATTTT.

This clone was detected only once. The rearrangement joins TRBV7-2 to TRBJ2-7; weak D call: TRBD2 (5 bases). This CDR3 contains 15 residues. Trimming cost V 1 base and J 3 bases, with 13 bases left between them. CDR1 and CDR2 from the germline V gene are SGHTA and FQGNSA. The CDR3 sequence: CASSLGRVSLYEQYF. The CDR3 nucleotides are TGTGCCAGCAGCTTAGGGCGGGTTTCCCTCTACGAGCAGTACTTC.